The 17 T cell receptor beta chains presented below share a single source sample, sequenced in a study of beta chain features in type 1 diabetes (dated 2018 in TCRdb). General study outcomes and caveats: In all four CD4+ subsets, TCRB CDR3 length was moderately but significantly shorter in type 1 diabetes patients.

Libraries came from the immunoSEQ multiplex PCR assay. The entire amount of isolated RNA was reverse transcribed using the High Capacity cDNA Reverse Transcription Kit, so the sequenced TCRB transcripts were expressed ones. The table comes from immuneACCESS by way of TCRdb, which keeps in-frame sequences with V and J called. Part of the clones is missing from these tables; in studies checked, under half for an unresolved V gene and the rest for unknown reasons. This sample holds roughly 260,000 clones; 20% were observed only once. 0.025% to 0.035% of the sample rests with the top ten. Their target antigens are unknown. The sample was naive CD4+ T cells from blood. This sample's cell subset or site label indicates: true naive CD4+ T cells. These receptor sequences come from a woman aged 40-49 years with type 1 diabetes.

The chain has TRBV14 and TRBJ2-1, with D uncertain. The CDR3 totals 12 residues. CDR1 SGHDN and CDR2 FVKESK come from the germline V gene. V shed 4 bases and J shed 9 bases, with 10 bases lying between them. This CDR3 reads CASSRHHVEQFF. DNA for the CDR3: TGTGCCAGCAGCCGGCACCACGTTGAGCAGTTCTTC.

CDR3 loop: CSVGSGNEKLFF. As DNA, the CDR3 is TGCAGCGTTGGATCGGGTAATGAAAAACTGTTTTTT. The chain couples TRBV29-1 to TRBJ1-4; D is undetermined. The CDR3 has 12 amino acids. Per germline, CDR1 SQVTM and CDR2 ANQGSEA. Trimming removed 4 bases at V and 4 bases at J, with 7 bases between.

This chain connects TRBV30 to TRBJ1-5; D is ambiguous. This CDR3 comprises 14 residues. Trimming cost V 2 bases and J 7 bases, with 15 bases left between them. Germline V lookup: CDR1 GTSNPN, CDR2 SVGIG (reference sequence). CDR3 sequence (DNA): TGTGCCTGGAGTTTCTCATATGGCGGCCAGCCCCAGCATTTT. Its translation is CAWSFSYGGQPQHF.

The chain is built from TRBV19 and TRBJ2-1; TRBD2 matches at 10 bases. CDR1 and CDR2 (germline): LNHDA, SQIVND (reference sequence). CDR3 length: 15 residues. With V trimmed by 8 bases and J by 4 bases, 8 bases remained unmatched. The chain's CDR3 is CASALGLAEYNEQFF. The CDR3 nucleotides read TGTGCCAGTGCACTTGGACTAGCGGAATACAATGAGCAGTTCTTC. The full variable domain, with the rest looked up from reference TRBV19 and TRBJ2-1, is DGGITQSPKYLFRKEGQNVTLSCEQNLNHDAMYWYRQDPGQGLRLIYYSQIVNDFQKGDIAEGYSVSREKKESFPLTVTSAQKNPTAFYLCASALGLAEYNEQFFGPGTRLTVL.

The chain couples TRBV5-6 to TRBJ2-7; 11 nucleotides align to TRBD2. The CDR3 loop spans 14 amino acids. CDR1 SGHDT and CDR2 YYEEEE come from the germline V gene. Unmatched junction bases numbered 3, after V lost 2 bases and J lost 5 bases. In DNA form, the CDR3 reads TGTGCCAGCAGCTTCACTAGCGGGAGCCACGAGCAGTACTTC. Translation: CASSFTSGSHEQYF.

V is TRBV6-5 and J is TRBJ1-5; 10 nucleotides agree with TRBD1. CDR3 size: 14 residues. The V segment lost 6 bases and the J segment 9 bases; nucleotides outside the gene matches: 8. The germline V gene encodes CDR1 MNHEY and CDR2 SVGAGI. The CDR3 spells CASRTGTGDRPQHF. In nucleotides, the CDR3 is TGTGCCAGCAGGACGGGGACAGGGGATCGGCCCCAGCATTTT.

This clone was seen a handful of times. The gene calls are TRBV29-1 and TRBJ2-7, with D possibly matching TRBD2 (5 bases). This CDR3 region has 16 residues. Germline V lookup: CDR1 SQVTM, CDR2 ANQGSEA. The V gene lost 7 bases and the J gene lost 1 base, with 23 bases spanning the gap. The CDR3 DNA reads TGCAGCGCCACGGGATCGAATCGCAGGAATTCCTACGAGCAGTACTTC. This gives the protein CSATGSNRRNSYEQYF.

CDR3 loop: CASRPTGGWDEQYF. CDR3 nucleotide sequence: TGTGCCAGCAGACCTACAGGGGGCTGGGACGAGCAGTACTTC. V and J are TRBV7-2 and TRBJ2-7; 9 bases are a match to TRBD1. CDR3 length: 14 amino acids. The ends lost 6 bases at V and 5 bases at J; junction bases unmatched: 8. The V gene's germline CDR1 is SGHTA and CDR2 FQGNSA. The full variable domain, completed using reference TRBV7-2 and TRBJ2-7, is GAGVSQSPSNKVTEKGKDVELRCDPISGHTALYWYRQSLGQGLEFLIYFQGNSAPDKSGLPSDRFSAERTGGSVSTLTIQRTQQEDSAVYLCASRPTGGWDEQYFGPGTRLTVT.

This clone was seen a handful of times. This sequence joins TRBV29-1 and TRBJ1-1; D gene unclear. The CDR3 spans 14 residues. CDR1 is SQVTM, CDR2 ANQGSEA, per germline. V gave up 4 bases and J gave up 1 base, with 13 bases separating them. This CDR3 is CSVVGQVRNTEAFF. CDR3 in DNA: TGCAGCGTTGTTGGGCAGGTCCGGAACACTGAAGCTTTCTTT.

This clone was found once. Other DNA sequences from this sample encode an identical CDR3 as well. The rearrangement links TRBV7-2 to TRBJ2-3; D ambiguous. The CDR3 loop spans 12 amino acids. The V gene lost 6 bases and the J gene lost 2 bases, with 6 bases spanning the gap. The V gene's germline CDR1 is SGHTA and CDR2 FQGNSA. The CDR3 sequence: CASSSYTDTQYF. The CDR3 coding sequence is TGTGCCAGCAGTTCCTACACAGATACGCAGTATTTT.

This chain uses TRBV15 with TRBJ2-3; TRBD2 is a possible D gene (5 bases). This CDR3 contains 15 residues. V was shortened by 5 bases and J by 0 bases, with 12 bases between the two germline ends. Per the germline V gene, CDR1 is LNHNV and CDR2 is YYDKDF (reference sequence). Here the CDR3 DNA reads TGTGCCACCAGCCCCCAAGGCGGGAGCACAGATACGCAGTATTTT. Protein product: CATSPQGGSTDTQYF.

The chain combines TRBV6-1 with TRBJ1-1; 8 nucleotides align to TRBD1. V shed 5 bases, J shed 5 bases, and the junction held 7 bases outside the gene matches. CDR1 MNHNS and CDR2 SASEGT come from the germline V gene. This CDR3 spans 14 amino acids. The CDR3 spells CASSLVTGETEAFF. In nucleotides, the CDR3 is TGTGCCAGCAGTCTAGTGACAGGGGAGACTGAAGCTTTCTTT.

The gene calls are TRBV5-1 and TRBJ2-5; TRBD2 agrees at 9 bases. The V segment lost 2 bases and the J segment 2 bases; nucleotides outside the gene matches: 7. Germline values: CDR1 SGHRS, CDR2 YFSETQ. The CDR3 covers 16 residues. This CDR3 reads CASSFAASGAQETQYF. The CDR3 region has the DNA TGCGCCAGCAGCTTCGCAGCTAGCGGGGCTCAAGAGACCCAGTACTTC.

Only a few counts were recorded for this clone. This sequence joins TRBV5-4 and TRBJ2-7; TRBD1 aligns across 8 bases. The CDR3 is 13 residues long. Germline-derived CDR1 and CDR2 are SGHNT and YYREEE (reference sequence). V lost 2 bases and J lost 7; bases outside the gene matches: 5. The chain's CDR3 is CASSLSRGREQYF. The CDR3 coding sequence is TGTGCCAGCAGCTTAAGCAGGGGGCGTGAGCAGTACTTC.

CDR3 nucleotides: TGTGCCAGCTCCCGGGGACAGGGGAAAGGGTACGAGCAGTACTTC. Protein sequence: CASSRGQGKGYEQYF. The chain couples TRBV18 to TRBJ2-7; 10 bases map to TRBD1. Germline V gene sequence: CDR1 KGHSH, CDR2 LQKENI. The ends lost 6 bases at V and 4 bases at J; junction bases unmatched: 9. This CDR3 is built from 15 residues.

This sequence joins TRBV27 and TRBJ2-5; D remains ambiguous. V shed 4 bases and J shed 1 base, with 7 bases lying between them. CDR1 MNHEY and CDR2 SMNVEV come from the germline V gene (reference sequence). The CDR3 runs to 13 residues. Written as DNA, the CDR3 is TGTGCCAGCAGTTCCCCCCGCCAAGAGACCCAGTACTTC. It translates to CASSSPRQETQYF.

This clone turned up a few times. The CDR3 reads CASSQVTRPKNGYTF. The CDR3 DNA is TGCGCCAGCAGCCAAGTGACCAGGCCTAAAAATGGCTACACCTTC. The V gene is TRBV4-3, the J gene TRBJ1-2; no reliable D call. Trimming cost V 1 base and J 6 bases, with 15 bases left between them. The length of the CDR3 is 15 residues. Per germline, CDR1 LGHNA and CDR2 YSLEER.